Sequencing of this T cell receptor (beta chain) was carried out in a study of control samples from healthy donors and cancer patients. TCRdb's copy holds only in-frame clones and misses some; the assay was immunoSEQ multiplex PCR. The data hold some 64,000 clones, with over 75% observed a single time. The source is a woman in her forties or fifties with head and neck cancer. The sequencing sample was made of PBMCs.

CDR3 nucleotides: TGTGCCAGCAGCTTAGGGGCTTTTACGGAATCGGGGGAGCAGTTCTTC. Translating it yields CASSLGAFTESGEQFF. The gene calls are TRBV11-2 and TRBJ2-1; the D gene is possibly TRBD2 (5 bases). Trimming removed 1 base from V and 10 bases from J, with 20 bases in between. CDR3 length: 16 amino acids. Germline CDR1 reads SGHAT; CDR2 reads FQNNGV. Filled out from reference TRBV11-2 and TRBJ2-1, the complete variable domain reads EAGVAQSPRYKIIEKRQSVAFWCNPISGHATLYWYQQILGQGPKLLIQFQNNGVVDDSQLPKDRFSAERLKGVDSTLKIQPAKLEDSAVYLCASSLGAFTESGEQFFGPGTRLTVL.